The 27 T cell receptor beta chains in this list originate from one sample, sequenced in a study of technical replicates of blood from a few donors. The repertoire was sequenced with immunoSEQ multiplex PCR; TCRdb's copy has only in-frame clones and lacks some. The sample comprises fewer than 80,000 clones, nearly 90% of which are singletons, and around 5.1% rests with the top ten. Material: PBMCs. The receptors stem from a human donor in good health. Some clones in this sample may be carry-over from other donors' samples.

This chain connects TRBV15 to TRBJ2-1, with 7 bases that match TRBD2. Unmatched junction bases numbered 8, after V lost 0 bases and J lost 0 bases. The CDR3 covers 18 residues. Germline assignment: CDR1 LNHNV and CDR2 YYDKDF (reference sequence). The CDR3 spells CATSRDGGRVSSYNEQFF. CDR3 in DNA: TGTGCCACCAGCAGAGATGGAGGGAGGGTGAGCTCCTACAATGAGCAGTTCTTC.

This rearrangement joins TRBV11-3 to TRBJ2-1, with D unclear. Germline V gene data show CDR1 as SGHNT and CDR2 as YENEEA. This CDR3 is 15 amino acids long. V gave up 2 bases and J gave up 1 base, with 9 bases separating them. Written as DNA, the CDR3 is TGTGCCAGCAGCTTAAACAGTCTTTCCTACAATGAGCAGTTCTTC. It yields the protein CASSLNSLSYNEQFF.

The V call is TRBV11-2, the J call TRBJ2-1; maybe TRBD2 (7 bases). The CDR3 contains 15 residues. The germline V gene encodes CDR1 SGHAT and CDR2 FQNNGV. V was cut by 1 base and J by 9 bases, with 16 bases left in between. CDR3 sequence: CASSLGGLRESEQFF. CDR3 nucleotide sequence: TGTGCCAGCAGCTTAGGGGGGCTGCGGGAGAGTGAGCAGTTCTTC.

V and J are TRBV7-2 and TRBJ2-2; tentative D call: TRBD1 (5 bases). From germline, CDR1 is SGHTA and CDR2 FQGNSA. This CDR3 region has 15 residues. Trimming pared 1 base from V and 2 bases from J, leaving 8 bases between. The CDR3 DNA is TGTGCCAGCAGCTTAGGCAGGGTAAACACCGGGGAGCTGTTTTTT. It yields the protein CASSLGRVNTGELFF.

The CDR3 loop is CASSIGALTEQFF. DNA of the CDR3: TGTGCCAGTAGTATAGGGGCTCTTACCGAGCAGTTCTTC. The V call is TRBV19, the J call TRBJ2-1; D is undetermined. Per the germline V gene, CDR1 is LNHDA and CDR2 is SQIVND (reference sequence). V gave up 1 base and J gave up 10 bases, with 11 bases separating them. This CDR3 comprises 13 residues.

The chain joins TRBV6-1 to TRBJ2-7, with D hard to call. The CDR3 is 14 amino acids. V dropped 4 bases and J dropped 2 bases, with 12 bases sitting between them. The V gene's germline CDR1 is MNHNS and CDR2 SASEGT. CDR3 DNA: TGTGCCAGCAGTGTTGTGACACCTCCCTACGAGCAGTACTTC. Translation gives CASSVVTPPYEQYF.

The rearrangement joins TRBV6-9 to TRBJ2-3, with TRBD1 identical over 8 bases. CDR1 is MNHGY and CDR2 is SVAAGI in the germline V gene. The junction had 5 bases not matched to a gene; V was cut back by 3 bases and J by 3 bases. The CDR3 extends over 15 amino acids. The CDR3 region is CASSYRTGTTDTQYF. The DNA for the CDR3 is TGTGCCAGCAGTTACCGGACAGGGACGACAGATACGCAGTATTTT.

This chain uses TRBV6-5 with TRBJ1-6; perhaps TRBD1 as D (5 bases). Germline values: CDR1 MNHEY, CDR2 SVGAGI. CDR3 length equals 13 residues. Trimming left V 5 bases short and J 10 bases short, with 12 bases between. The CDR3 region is CASSKAQGSPLHF. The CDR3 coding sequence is TGTGCCAGCAGTAAGGCTCAGGGATCACCCCTCCACTTT.

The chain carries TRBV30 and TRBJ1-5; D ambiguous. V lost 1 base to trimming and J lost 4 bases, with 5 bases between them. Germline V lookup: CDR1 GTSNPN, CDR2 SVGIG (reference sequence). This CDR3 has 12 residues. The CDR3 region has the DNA TGTGCCTGGAGTGCGGGGAATCAGCCCCAGCATTTT. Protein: CAWSAGNQPQHF.

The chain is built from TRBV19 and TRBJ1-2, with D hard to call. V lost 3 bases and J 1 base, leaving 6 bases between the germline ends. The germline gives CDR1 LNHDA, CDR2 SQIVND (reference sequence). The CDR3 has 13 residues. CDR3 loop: CASSIVFNYGYTF. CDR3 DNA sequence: TGTGCCAGTAGTATCGTGTTTAACTATGGCTACACCTTC.

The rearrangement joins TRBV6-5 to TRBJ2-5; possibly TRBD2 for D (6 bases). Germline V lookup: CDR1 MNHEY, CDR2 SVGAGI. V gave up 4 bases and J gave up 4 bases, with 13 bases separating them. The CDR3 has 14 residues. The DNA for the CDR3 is TGTGCCAGCAGTTCTGGGGGGTGGGGAGAGACCCAGTACTTC. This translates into CASSSGGWGETQYF.

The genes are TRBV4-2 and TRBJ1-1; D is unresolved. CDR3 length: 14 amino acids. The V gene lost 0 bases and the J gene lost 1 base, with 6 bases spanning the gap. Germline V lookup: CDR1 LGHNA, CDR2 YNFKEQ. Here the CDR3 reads CASSQDPGNTEAFF. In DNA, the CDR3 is TGTGCCAGCAGCCAAGATCCGGGGAACACTGAAGCTTTCTTT.

CDR3 amino acids: CASTFQGLALSDTQYF. The CDR3 nucleotides read TGCGCCAGCACCTTCCAAGGGCTAGCGCTCTCAGATACGCAGTATTTT. The genes are TRBV5-1 and TRBJ2-3; D possibly corresponds to TRBD2 (6 bases). Germline V lookup: CDR1 SGHRS, CDR2 YFSETQ. Trimming took 6 bases from V and 4 from J, leaving 21 bases between them. This CDR3 region has 16 residues. Drawing the rest from reference TRBV5-1 and TRBJ2-3, the complete variable domain is KAGVTQTPRYLIKTRGQQVTLSCSPISGHRSVSWYQQTPGQGLQFLFEYFSETQRNKGNFPGRFSGRQFSNSRSEMNVSTLELGDSALYLCASTFQGLALSDTQYFGPGTRLTVL.

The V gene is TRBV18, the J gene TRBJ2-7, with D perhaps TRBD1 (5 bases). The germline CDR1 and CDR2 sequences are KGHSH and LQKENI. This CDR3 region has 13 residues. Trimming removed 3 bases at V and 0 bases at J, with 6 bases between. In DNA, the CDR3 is TGTGCCAGCTCACCTCAGGGCTCCTACGAGCAGTACTTC. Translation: CASSPQGSYEQYF.

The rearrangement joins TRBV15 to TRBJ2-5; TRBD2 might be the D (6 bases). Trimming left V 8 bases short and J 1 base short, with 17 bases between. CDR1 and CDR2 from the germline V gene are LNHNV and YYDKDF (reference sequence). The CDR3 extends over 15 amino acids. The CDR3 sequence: CATSRDDEPQETQYF. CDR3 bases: TGTGCCACCTCGCGGGACGACGAACCCCAAGAGACCCAGTACTTC.

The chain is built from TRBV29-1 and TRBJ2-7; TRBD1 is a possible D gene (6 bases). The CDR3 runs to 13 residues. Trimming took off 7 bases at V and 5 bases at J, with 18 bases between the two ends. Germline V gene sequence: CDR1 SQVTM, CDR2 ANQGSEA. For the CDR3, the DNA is TGCAGCGCCAAGAGAGGGGGTTACGACGAGCAGTACTTC. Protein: CSAKRGGYDEQYF.

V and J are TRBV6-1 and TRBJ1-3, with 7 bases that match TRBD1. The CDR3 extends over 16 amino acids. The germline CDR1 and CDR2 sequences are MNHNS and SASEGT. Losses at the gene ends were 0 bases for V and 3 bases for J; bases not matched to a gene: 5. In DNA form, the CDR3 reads TGTGCCAGCAGTGAAGCGACAGGGCTTTTTGGAAACACCATATATTTT. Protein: CASSEATGLFGNTIYF.

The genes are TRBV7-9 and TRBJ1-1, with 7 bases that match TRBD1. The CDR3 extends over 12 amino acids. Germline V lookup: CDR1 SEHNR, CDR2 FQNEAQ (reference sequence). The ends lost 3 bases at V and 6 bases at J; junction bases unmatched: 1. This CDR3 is CASSFGTAEAFF. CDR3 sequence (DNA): TGTGCCAGCAGCTTTGGGACAGCTGAAGCTTTCTTT.

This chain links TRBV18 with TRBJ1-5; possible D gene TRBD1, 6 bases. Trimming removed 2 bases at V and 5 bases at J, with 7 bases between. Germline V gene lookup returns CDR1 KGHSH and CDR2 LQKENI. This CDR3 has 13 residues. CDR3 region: CASSPDRHQPQHF. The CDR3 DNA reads TGTGCCAGCTCACCAGACAGGCATCAGCCCCAGCATTTT.

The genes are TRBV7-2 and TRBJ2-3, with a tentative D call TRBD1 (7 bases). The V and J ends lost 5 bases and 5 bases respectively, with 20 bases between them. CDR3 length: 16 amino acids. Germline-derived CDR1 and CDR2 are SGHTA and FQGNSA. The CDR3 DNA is TGTGCCAGCAGCCAGGCTCGCGGGACAGCCCGAGATACGCAGTATTTT. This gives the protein CASSQARGTARDTQYF.

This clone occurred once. Here the CDR3 DNA reads TGTGCCAGCAGTGCACTAGCGGACTCCTACAATGAGCAGTTCTTC. Translating gives CASSALADSYNEQFF. The chain recombines TRBV6-1 with TRBJ2-1; 8 bases map to TRBD2. The junction had 2 bases not matched to a gene; V was cut back by 4 bases and J by 0 bases. CDR3 length: 15 residues. Germline CDR1 and CDR2: MNHNS and SASEGT.

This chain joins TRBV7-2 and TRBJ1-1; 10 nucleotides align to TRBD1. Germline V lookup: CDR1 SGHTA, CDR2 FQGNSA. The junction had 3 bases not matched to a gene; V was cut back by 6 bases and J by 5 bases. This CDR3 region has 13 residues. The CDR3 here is CASSWTGGTEAFF. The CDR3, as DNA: TGTGCCAGCAGTTGGACAGGGGGAACTGAAGCTTTCTTT.

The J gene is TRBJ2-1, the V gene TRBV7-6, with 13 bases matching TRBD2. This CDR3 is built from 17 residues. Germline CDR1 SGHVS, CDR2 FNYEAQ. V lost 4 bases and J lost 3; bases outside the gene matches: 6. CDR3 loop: CASSSQTSGRRYNEQFF. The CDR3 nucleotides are TGTGCCAGCAGCTCACAGACTAGCGGGAGGCGCTACAATGAGCAGTTCTTC.

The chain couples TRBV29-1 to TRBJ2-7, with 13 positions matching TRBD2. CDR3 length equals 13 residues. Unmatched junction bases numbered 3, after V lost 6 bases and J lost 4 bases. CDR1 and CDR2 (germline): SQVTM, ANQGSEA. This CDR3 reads CSVSGLAGYEQYF. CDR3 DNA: TGCAGCGTGTCGGGACTAGCGGGGTACGAGCAGTACTTC.

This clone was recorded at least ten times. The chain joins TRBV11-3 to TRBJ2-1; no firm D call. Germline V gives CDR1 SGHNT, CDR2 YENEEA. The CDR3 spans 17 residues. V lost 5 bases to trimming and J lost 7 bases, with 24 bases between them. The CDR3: CASSLSRFGTPGNEQFF. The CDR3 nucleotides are TGTGCCAGCAGCCTCAGTCGGTTCGGCACCCCCGGGAATGAGCAGTTCTTC.

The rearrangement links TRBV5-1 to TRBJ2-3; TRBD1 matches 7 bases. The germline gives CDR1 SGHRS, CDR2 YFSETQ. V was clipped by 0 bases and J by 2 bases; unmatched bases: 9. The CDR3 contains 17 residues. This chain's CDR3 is CASSLAGGGQITDTQYF. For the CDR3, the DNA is TGCGCCAGCAGCTTGGCCGGTGGGGGACAGATCACAGATACGCAGTATTTT.

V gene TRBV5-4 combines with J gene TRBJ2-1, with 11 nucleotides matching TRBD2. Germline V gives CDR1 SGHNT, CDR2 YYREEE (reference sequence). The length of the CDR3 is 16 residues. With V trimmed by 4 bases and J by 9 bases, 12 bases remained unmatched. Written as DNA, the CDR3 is TGTGCCAGCAGCACCCACCTAGCGGGGGGTCTGGGTGAGCAGTTCTTC. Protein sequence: CASSTHLAGGLGEQFF.